The TCR beta chain under discussion was sequenced for a study of control samples from healthy donors and cancer patients. Germline values: CDR1 SNHLY, CDR2 FYNNEI. CDR3 size: 14 residues. Trimming shortened V by 4 bases and J by 6 bases, and 15 bases separated the two germline ends. Produced via immunoSEQ multiplex PCR; TCRdb's table is partial and in-frame only. Of some 140,000 clones listed, approximately 91% are singletons. Source material: blood. This TCR derives from a woman aged 25 to 39 in good health. The rearrangement uses TRBV2 and TRBJ1-2; D unresolved. CDR3 DNA: TGTGCCAGCAGTGCCCGACGGGAGACGGATGGCTACACCTTC. Translation gives CASSARRETDGYTF.